This TCR beta chain was observed in a study of cytomegalovirus exposure and HLA in healthy donors. Overall study results and limits: Later analysis suggested most CMV-associated TCR beta chains were HLA-restricted. For most TCR sequences rarity was the rule, although some public TCRs occurred in many donors.

Concerning this clone itself: The antigen is unknown.

PCR involved 60 Vbeta and 13 Jbeta primers. In the original processing: Counted up in a later analysis, unique TCR beta chains came to about 80 million, with about 9.9 million shared. Sequenced by immunoSEQ multiplex PCR; TCRdb stores in-frame clones only, minus some. V, J and clone size reflect that table, while D and trimming were determined from the DNA. This specimen shows under 200,000 clones; the ten leading clones hold under 2.5%. Germline V lookup: CDR1 LNHDA, CDR2 SQIVND (reference sequence). Losses at the gene ends were 7 bases for V and 5 bases for J; bases not matched to a gene: 23. The CDR3 is made up of 21 amino acids.

The TCR sequence derives from a man aged 25 to 40 in good health and CMV-seronegative. Input material: PBMCs. The rearrangement uses TRBV19 and TRBJ2-1; 13 nucleotides match TRBD2. For the CDR3, the DNA is TGTGCCAGTATAGACAGCTCGCCGGGACTAGCGGGAAGCATTACTGACAATGAGCAGTTCTTC. This translates into CASIDSSPGLAGSITDNEQFF.